This T cell receptor (beta chain) was captured in a study of CD8+ T cells in alopecia areata. Study-wide results and caveats: Many expanded lesional clones persisted during tofacitinib (in both scalp and blood). A single nonresponder leaves the baseline CD8+ expansion link to response uncertain.

RNA extraction was followed by reverse transcription into cDNA, which acted as the sequencing template. Sequencing used immunoSEQ multiplex PCR; TCRdb keeps in-frame clones, though not all of them. The table lists 95,000 to 100,000 clones, more than 55% of them singletons. Stated treatment: oral pan-JAK inhibitor, 5-10 mg twice daily. Collection of lesional scalp punch biopsies and peripheral blood was performed in alopecia areata patients. Germline V gene lookup returns CDR1 MNHEY and CDR2 SMNVEV (reference sequence). V lost 5 bases to trimming and J lost 5 bases; unmatched junction nucleotides: 5. The CDR3 is 14 residues long. Concerning this clone itself: Its antigen remains unidentified.

The starting material was CD8+ T cells sorted from blood, obtained at week 4, from a patient treated with tofacitinib. This chain connects TRBV27 to TRBJ2-2, with TRBD1 matching 7 bases. This sequence was found in a human donor with alopecia areata. In nucleotides, the CDR3 is TGTGCCAGCAGTCCCTCGACAGGGACCGGGGAGCTGTTTTTT. Protein sequence: CASSPSTGTGELFF.